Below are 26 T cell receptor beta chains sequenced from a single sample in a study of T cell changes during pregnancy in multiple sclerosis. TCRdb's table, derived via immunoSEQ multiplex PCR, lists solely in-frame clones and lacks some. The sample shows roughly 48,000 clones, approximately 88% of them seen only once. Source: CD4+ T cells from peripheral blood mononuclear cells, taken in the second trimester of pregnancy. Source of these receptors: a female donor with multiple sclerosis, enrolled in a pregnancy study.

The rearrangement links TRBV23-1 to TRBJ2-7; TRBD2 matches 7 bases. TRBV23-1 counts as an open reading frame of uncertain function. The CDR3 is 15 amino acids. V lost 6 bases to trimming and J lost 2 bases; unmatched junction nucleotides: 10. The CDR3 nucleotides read TGCGCCAGCAGAGGGAGGGAGTTCTGTACCTACGAGCAGTACTTC. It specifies CASRGREFCTYEQYF.

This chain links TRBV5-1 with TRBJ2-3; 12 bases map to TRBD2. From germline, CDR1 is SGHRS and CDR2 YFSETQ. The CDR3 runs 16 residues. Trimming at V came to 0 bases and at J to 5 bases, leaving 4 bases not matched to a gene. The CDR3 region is CASSLALLAGGDTQYF. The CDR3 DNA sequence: TGCGCCAGCAGCTTGGCCTTACTAGCGGGAGGAGATACGCAGTATTTT. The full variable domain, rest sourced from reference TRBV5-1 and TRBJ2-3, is KAGVTQTPRYLIKTRGQQVTLSCSPISGHRSVSWYQQTPGQGLQFLFEYFSETQRNKGNFPGRFSGRQFSNSRSEMNVSTLELGDSALYLCASSLALLAGGDTQYFGPGTRLTVL.

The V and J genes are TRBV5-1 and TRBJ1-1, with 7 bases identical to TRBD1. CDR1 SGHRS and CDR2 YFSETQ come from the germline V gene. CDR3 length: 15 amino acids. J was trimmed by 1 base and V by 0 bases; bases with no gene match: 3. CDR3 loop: CASSLEGARNTEAFF. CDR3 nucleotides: TGCGCCAGCAGCTTGGAGGGGGCGCGGAACACTGAAGCTTTCTTT. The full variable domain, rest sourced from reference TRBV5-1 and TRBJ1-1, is KAGVTQTPRYLIKTRGQQVTLSCSPISGHRSVSWYQQTPGQGLQFLFEYFSETQRNKGNFPGRFSGRQFSNSRSEMNVSTLELGDSALYLCASSLEGARNTEAFFGQGTRLTVV.

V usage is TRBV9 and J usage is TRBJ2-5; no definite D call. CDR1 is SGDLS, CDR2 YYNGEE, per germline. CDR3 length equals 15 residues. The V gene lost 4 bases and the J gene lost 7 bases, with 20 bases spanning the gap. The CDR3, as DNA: TGTGCCAGCAGCCAAGGAGAGGTGTCCCTCGGGACCCAGTACTTC. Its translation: CASSQGEVSLGTQYF.

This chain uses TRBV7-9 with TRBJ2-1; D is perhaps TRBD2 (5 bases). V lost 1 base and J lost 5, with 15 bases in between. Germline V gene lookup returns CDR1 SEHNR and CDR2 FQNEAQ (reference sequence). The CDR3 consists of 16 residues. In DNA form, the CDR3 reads TGTGCCAGCAGCTTAGTAGCTGGACTCACAAACAATGAGCAGTTCTTC. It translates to CASSLVAGLTNNEQFF.

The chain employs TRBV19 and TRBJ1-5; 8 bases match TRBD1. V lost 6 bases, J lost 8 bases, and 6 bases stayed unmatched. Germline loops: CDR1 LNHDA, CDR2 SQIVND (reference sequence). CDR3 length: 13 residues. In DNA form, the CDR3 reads TGTGCCAGTAGAGGACAGGGATTGGAGCCCCAGCATTTT. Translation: CASRGQGLEPQHF.

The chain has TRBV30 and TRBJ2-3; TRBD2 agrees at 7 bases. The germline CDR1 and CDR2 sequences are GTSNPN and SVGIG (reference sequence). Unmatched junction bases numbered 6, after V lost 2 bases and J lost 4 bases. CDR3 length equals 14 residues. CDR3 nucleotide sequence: TGTGCCTGGAGTCTAGGGGACTACTCAGATACGCAGTATTTT. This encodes CAWSLGDYSDTQYF.

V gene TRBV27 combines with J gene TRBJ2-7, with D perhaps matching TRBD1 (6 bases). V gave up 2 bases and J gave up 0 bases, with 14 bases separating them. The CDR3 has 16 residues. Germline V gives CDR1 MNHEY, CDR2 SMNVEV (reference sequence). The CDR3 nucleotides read TGTGCCAGCAGTTTAACCGGCAGGGGAAGCTCCTACGAGCAGTACTTC. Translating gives CASSLTGRGSSYEQYF.

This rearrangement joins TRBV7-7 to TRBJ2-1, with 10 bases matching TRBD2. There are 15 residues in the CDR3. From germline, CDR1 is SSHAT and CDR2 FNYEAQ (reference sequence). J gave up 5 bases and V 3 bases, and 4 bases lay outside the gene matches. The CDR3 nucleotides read TGTGCCAGCAGCTTGCTAGCGGGAGTAAACAATGAGCAGTTCTTC. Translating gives CASSLLAGVNNEQFF.

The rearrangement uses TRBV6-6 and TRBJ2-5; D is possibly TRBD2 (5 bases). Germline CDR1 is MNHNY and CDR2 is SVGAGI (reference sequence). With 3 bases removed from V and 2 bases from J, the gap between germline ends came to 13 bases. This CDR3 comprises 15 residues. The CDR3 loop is CASSYSLDSQETQYF. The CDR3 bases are TGTGCCAGCAGTTATAGTCTGGACTCGCAAGAGACCCAGTACTTC.

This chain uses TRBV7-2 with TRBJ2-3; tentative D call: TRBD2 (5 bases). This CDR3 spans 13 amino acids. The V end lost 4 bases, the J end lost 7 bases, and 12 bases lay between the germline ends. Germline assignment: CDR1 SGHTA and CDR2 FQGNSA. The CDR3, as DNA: TGTGCCAGCAGCTCTGGCCTCGGGAATACGCAGTATTTT. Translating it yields CASSSGLGNTQYF.

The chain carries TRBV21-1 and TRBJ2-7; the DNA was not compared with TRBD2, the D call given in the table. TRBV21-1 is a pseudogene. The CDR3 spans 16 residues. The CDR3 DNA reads TGTGCCAGCAGCAAACCCCACCAGCGCAACTCCTACGAGCAGTACTTC. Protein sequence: CASSKPHQRNSYEQYF.

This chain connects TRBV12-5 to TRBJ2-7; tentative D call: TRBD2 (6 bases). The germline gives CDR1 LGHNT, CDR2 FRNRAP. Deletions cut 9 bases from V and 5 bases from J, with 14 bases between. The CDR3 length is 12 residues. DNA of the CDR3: TGTGCTAGCACGGGGGTCTTAGACGAGCAGTACTTC. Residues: CASTGVLDEQYF.

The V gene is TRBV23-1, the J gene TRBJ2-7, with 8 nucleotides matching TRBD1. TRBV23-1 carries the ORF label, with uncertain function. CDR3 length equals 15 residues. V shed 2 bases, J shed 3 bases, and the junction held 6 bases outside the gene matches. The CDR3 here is CASSQTGTGLYEQYF. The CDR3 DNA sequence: TGCGCCAGCAGTCAAACAGGGACAGGCCTCTACGAGCAGTACTTC.

The CDR3 spells CASSTRDRGNEQYF. CDR3 sequence (DNA): TGCGCCAGCAGCACTCGGGACAGGGGAAACGAGCAGTACTTC. V and J are TRBV5-1 and TRBJ2-7, with 10 bases fitting TRBD1. Per the germline V gene, CDR1 is SGHRS and CDR2 is YFSETQ. V lost 4 bases and J lost 5; bases outside the gene matches: 6. The CDR3 length is 14 residues.

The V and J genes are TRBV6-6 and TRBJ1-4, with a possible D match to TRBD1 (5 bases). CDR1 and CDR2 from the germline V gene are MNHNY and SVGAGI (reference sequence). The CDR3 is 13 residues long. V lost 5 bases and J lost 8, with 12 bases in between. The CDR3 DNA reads TGTGCCAGCAGTGAGACACGGGGGGAAAAACTGTTTTTT. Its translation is CASSETRGEKLFF.

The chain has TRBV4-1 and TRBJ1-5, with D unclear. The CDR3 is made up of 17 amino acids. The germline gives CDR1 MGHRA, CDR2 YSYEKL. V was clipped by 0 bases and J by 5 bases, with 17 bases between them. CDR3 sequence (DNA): TGCGCCAGCAGCCAAGAGGGGAGACGAAAAGGCCATCAGCCCCAGCATTTT. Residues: CASSQEGRRKGHQPQHF.

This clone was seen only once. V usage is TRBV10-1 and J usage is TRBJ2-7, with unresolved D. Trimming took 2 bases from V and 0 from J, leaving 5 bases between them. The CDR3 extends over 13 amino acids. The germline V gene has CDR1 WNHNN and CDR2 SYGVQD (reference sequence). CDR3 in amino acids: CASSEVSSYEQYF. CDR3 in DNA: TGCGCCAGCAGTGAGGTCTCCTCCTACGAGCAGTACTTC.

The CDR3 is CASSTRTDEAFF. The CDR3 DNA is TGTGCCAGTAGTACCCGGACAGATGAAGCTTTCTTT. The chain uses TRBV19 and TRBJ1-1, with TRBD1 as a possible D gene (6 bases). Germline loops: CDR1 LNHDA, CDR2 SQIVND (reference sequence). CDR3 length equals 12 residues. V lost 4 bases, J lost 7 bases, and 10 bases lay in between.

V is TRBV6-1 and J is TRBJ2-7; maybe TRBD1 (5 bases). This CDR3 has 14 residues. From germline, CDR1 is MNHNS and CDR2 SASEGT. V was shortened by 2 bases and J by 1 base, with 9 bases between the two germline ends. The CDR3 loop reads CASSEMTVSYEQYF. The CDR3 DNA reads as TGTGCCAGCAGTGAAATGACAGTTTCCTACGAGCAGTACTTC.

CDR3 amino acids: CASRVTANEKLFF. The CDR3, as DNA: TGTGCCAGCCGGGTGACAGCTAATGAAAAACTGTTTTTT. The V call is TRBV6-5, the J call TRBJ1-4, with D perhaps matching TRBD1 (5 bases). CDR3 length: 13 amino acids. The germline V gene encodes CDR1 MNHEY and CDR2 SVGAGI. The V end was cut by 8 bases, the J end by 3 bases, with 10 bases between.

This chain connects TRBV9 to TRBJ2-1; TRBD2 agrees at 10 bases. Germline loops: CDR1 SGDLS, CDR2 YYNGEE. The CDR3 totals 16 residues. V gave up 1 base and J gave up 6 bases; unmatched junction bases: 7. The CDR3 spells CASSVSSGRALNEQFF. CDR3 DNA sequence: TGTGCCAGCAGCGTATCAAGCGGGAGGGCCCTCAATGAGCAGTTCTTC.

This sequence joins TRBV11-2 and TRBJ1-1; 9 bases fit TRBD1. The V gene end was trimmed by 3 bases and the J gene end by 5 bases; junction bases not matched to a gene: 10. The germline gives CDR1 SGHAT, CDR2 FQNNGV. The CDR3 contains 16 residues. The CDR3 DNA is TGTGCCAGCAGCTTCACTGCTCGACAGGGGGGGACTGAAGCTTTCTTT. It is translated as CASSFTARQGGTEAFF.

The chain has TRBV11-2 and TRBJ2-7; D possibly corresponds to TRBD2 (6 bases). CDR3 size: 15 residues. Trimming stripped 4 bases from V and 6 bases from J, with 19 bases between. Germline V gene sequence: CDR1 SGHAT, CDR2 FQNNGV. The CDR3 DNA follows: TGTGCCAGCAGCTCGGGTTTCAAAGGGACTTCCGAGCAGTACTTC. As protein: CASSSGFKGTSEQYF.

In DNA form, the CDR3 reads TGTGCCAGCAGCCAGGGCGGGCTCTCTGGAAACACCATATATTTT. Protein: CASSQGGLSGNTIYF. The V gene is TRBV16, the J gene TRBJ1-3, with unresolved D. V gave up 3 bases and J gave up 0 bases, with 9 bases separating them. This CDR3 has 15 residues. CDR1 KGHSY and CDR2 FQNENV come from the germline V gene.

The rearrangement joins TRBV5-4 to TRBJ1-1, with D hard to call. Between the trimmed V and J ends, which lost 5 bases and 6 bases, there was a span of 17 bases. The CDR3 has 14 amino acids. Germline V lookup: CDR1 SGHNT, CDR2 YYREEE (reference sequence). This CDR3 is CASSWVGVRAEAFF. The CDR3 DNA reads TGTGCCAGCAGTTGGGTCGGGGTTAGGGCTGAAGCTTTCTTT. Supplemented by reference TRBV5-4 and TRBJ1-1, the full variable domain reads ETGVTQSPTHLIKTRGQQVTLRCSSQSGHNTVSWYQQALGQGPQFIFQYYREEENGRGNFPPRFSGLQFPNYSSELNVNALELDDSALYLCASSWVGVRAEAFFGQGTRLTVV.